This T cell receptor (beta chain) originates from a study of regulatory T cells in long-lasting Graves disease (dated by TCRdb to the early 2020s). Context from the whole study: Persistent Graves' disease was defined as antithyroid drug treatment for over 5 years with persistently positive TSH receptor autoantibodies. This study used TCR sequencing and RNA sequencing of peripheral blood to compare persistent Graves' disease patients against newly diagnosed Graves' disease patients. The study took place in China and was registered as a clinical trial. A total of roughly 35 samples were covered by TCR sequencing, comprising approximately 13 persistent and approximately 20 newly diagnosed Graves' disease patients. In the clinical cohort, patients with persistent Graves' disease had used antithyroid drugs for an average of around ten years. Overall study outcomes, separate from this receptor: Persistent patients shared more public clonotypes among themselves (around 2,800) than newly diagnosed patients did (approximately 870). Preferential use of TRBV28, TRBJ1-2 and TRBJ2-5 was observed in persistent disease, whereas TRBV20-1 and TRBJ2-1 were favored in newly diagnosed disease. Lower TCR Shannon entropy and fewer highly expanded clones were observed in persistent Graves' disease patients than in newly diagnosed patients, which suggested clonal expansion. The authors acknowledged the small sample size as a limitation that may reduce accuracy. Sequencing and analysis were restricted to the TCR beta chain. Because the primary lesion, thyroid tissue, could not be accessed, the study looked at peripheral blood alone.

This clonotype was counted between two and nine times. Its cognate antigen has yet to be identified. There are no base qualities to consult, and no much larger clone falls within one base. Libraries were built with multiplex PCR. The run used an Illumina HiSeq 4000. TCR beta libraries were built with iRepertoire HTBI primers and Arm-PCR amplification of CDR3 regions. Before sequencing, the PCR products underwent gel purification. The paper's data handling went like this. Gene usage analysis of CDR3 amino acid clonotypes relied on the 60 or so TRBV and fewer than 15 TRBJ segments identified across samples. COPE and FqMerger were used to merge the filtered high-quality paired reads into contigs. BLAST was used to align contigs to the IMGT TRBV, TRBD and TRBJ reference genes, and CDR3 was defined following IMGT. Any clonotype with a frequency above 0.1% was classified as a highly expanded clone. Repertoire diversity was measured by Shannon entropy, and V-J evenness by the Gini coefficient. Public clonotypes were defined as clonotypes shared by more than one individual. Using fastp at Q25 and MiXCR, TCRdb reprocessed the public reads and kept productive beta chains. CDR3 protein sequences are deduplicated, and each keeps its most common genes and DNA. None of the V and J calls come from the authors' own analysis; TCRdb made them. This sample comprises 400,000 or so distinct CDR3 sequences, around 21% of them detected only once. The top ten clones comprise around 20% of the sample.

This specimen's time point label, interpreted: persistent/refractory GD, antithyroid drugs over 5 years with positive TRAb. RNA was extracted from PBMCs in TRIzol for both TCR sequencing and RNA sequencing. Graves' disease was diagnosed according to American Thyroid Association guidelines. The patients came from an endocrinology department in Xi'an, China. From each patient, 7.5 to 10 milliliters of peripheral blood was collected into an EDTA anticoagulant tube. Ficoll Paque Plus density gradient separation was used to isolate PBMCs, and no additional T cell sorting was done. An Agilent 2100 Bioanalyzer and agarose gel were used to assess RNA quality, and a NanoDrop 2000 was used to measure RNA concentration. Measured from the cysteine to the phenylalanine, the CDR3 is 15 residues long. Solely the CDR3 DNA is kept, with 45 bases framed from the first base. From a lookup of the germline V gene (reference sequence), CDR1 and CDR2 are LNHDA and SQIVND. The junction carries 18 bases between V and J, which are trimmed by 3 bases and 6 bases respectively.

Recombination connected TRBV19 to TRBJ2-7; possibly the D gene is TRBD2, per 5 matching bases. The sample in question was peripheral blood mononuclear cells (PBMCs), obtained when the disease was refractory, from a patient treated with antithyroid drugs. The receptor was isolated from a female donor with Graves disease. The CDR3 here reads CASSMAGVVSSEQYF. The DNA sequence is as follows: TGTGCCAGTAGTATGGCGGGCGTGGTGTCTAGCGAGCAGTACTTC.